The 20 T cell receptor beta chains given below trace back to one sample, sequenced in a study of blood T cell repertoires in COVID-19. Assay used: immunoSEQ multiplex PCR; TCRdb lists only in-frame clones, some missing. Of some 120,000 clones listed, 80% to 90% are singletons. Sequencing was performed on peripheral blood. All receptors derive from a human donor in a cohort sampled during active COVID-19.

The chain couples TRBV11-2 to TRBJ2-3; D remains unclear. CDR3 length: 15 amino acids. CDR1 SGHAT and CDR2 FQNNGV come from the germline V gene. V lost 0 bases and J 8 bases, leaving 15 bases between the germline ends. CDR3 DNA sequence: TGTGCCAGCAGCTTAGACCCAAGTAGTCTCGGTACGCAGTATTTT. It yields the protein CASSLDPSSLGTQYF.

The chain joins TRBV7-6 to TRBJ2-5, with 9 bases aligning to TRBD1. CDR1 and CDR2 from the germline V gene are SGHVS and FNYEAQ. The CDR3 spans 15 residues. With V trimmed by 1 base and J by 4 bases, 4 bases remained unmatched. The CDR3 DNA follows: TGTGCCAGCAGCTTAGACAGGGGGCAAGGAGAGACCCAGTACTTC. This translates into CASSLDRGQGETQYF.

Remarks on this clone: Distinct nucleotide sequences in the sample also encode this CDR3. The chain recombines TRBV6-1 with TRBJ1-2; TRBD1 is a possible D gene (5 bases). The V gene's germline CDR1 is MNHNS and CDR2 SASEGT. CDR3 size: 13 residues. Trimming removed 1 base from V and 4 bases from J, with 7 bases in between. The CDR3: CASSEGGGYGYTF. For the CDR3, the DNA is TGTGCCAGCAGTGAAGGGGGCGGCTATGGCTACACCTTC.

The chain employs TRBV3-1 (or the pseudogene TRBV3-2) and TRBJ2-5, with D perhaps TRBD1 (6 bases). Deletions cut 0 bases from V and 4 bases from J, with 12 bases between. Per germline, CDR1 LGHDT and CDR2 YNNKEL (reference sequence). The CDR3 contains 15 residues. CDR3 nucleotides: TGTGCCAGCAGCCAAGATAAAGGGGGACGAGAGACCCAGTACTTC. It encodes CASSQDKGGRETQYF.

The sample holds many counts of this clone. The chain links TRBV7-9 to TRBJ2-2; no reliable D call. There are 15 residues in the CDR3. Germline CDR1 is SEHNR and CDR2 is FQNEAQ (reference sequence). Trimming removed 1 base from V and 3 bases from J, with 9 bases in between. The CDR3 spells CASSLELTYTGELFF. CDR3 DNA sequence: TGTGCCAGCAGCTTAGAACTAACCTACACCGGGGAGCTGTTTTTT.

The chain joins TRBV3-1 (or the pseudogene TRBV3-2) to TRBJ1-5; the D is unclear. The CDR3 runs to 15 residues. Trimming cost V 0 bases and J 0 bases, with 6 bases left between them. Germline CDR1 and CDR2: LGHDT and YNNKEL (reference sequence). CDR3 in amino acids: CASSQDTDSNQPQHF. The CDR3 DNA sequence: TGTGCCAGCAGCCAAGATACAGATAGCAATCAGCCCCAGCATTTT.

The chain couples TRBV5-1 to TRBJ2-3; 8 bases are shared with TRBD2. CDR1 SGHRS and CDR2 YFSETQ come from the germline V gene. V dropped 1 base and J dropped 2; count of bases not matched to a gene: 3. The CDR3 spans 15 residues. This CDR3 reads CASSLRGGATDTQYF. CDR3 DNA sequence: TGCGCCAGCAGCTTGCGGGGGGGTGCCACAGATACGCAGTATTTT.

The rearrangement joins TRBV7-8 to TRBJ2-7; D is perhaps TRBD2 (5 bases). The CDR3 runs 14 residues. V was shortened by 5 bases and J by 3 bases, with 14 bases between the two germline ends. Per germline, CDR1 SGHVS and CDR2 FQNEAQ. Written as DNA, the CDR3 is TGTGCCAGCAGCCCCCGGTCGCGGGTCTACGAGCAGTACTTC. Translation gives CASSPRSRVYEQYF.

The count of this clone is one. The V gene is TRBV4-3, the J gene TRBJ2-1; 10 nucleotides align to TRBD2. Germline CDR1 reads LGHNA; CDR2 reads YSLEER. J lost 5 bases, V lost 1 base, and 11 bases had no gene match. This CDR3 comprises 18 residues. The CDR3 DNA reads as TGCGCCAGCAGCCAAGCTCGGTTTTCTAGCGGGGGACACAATGAGCAGTTCTTC. Its protein is CASSQARFSSGGHNEQFF.

There are a few counts of this clone. The chain carries TRBV12-5 and TRBJ2-4; 7 bases are a match to TRBD1. The CDR3 runs to 15 residues. CDR1 and CDR2 (germline): LGHNT, FRNRAP. The trim removed 2 bases at V and 4 bases at J, leaving 5 bases unmatched. The CDR3 here is CASGLPRGIKNIQYF. CDR3 bases: TGTGCTAGTGGTTTGCCCAGGGGGATTAAAAACATTCAGTACTTC.

This clone has a single count. This chain connects TRBV3-1 (or the pseudogene TRBV3-2) to TRBJ1-2; 7 nucleotides line up with TRBD1. Trimming took 3 bases from V and 0 from J; bases not matched to a gene: 10. Germline V CDR1 and CDR2: LGHDT, YNNKEL (reference sequence). The CDR3 spans 17 residues. CDR3 amino acids: CASSQWTGSASNYGYTF. The CDR3 DNA follows: TGTGCCAGCAGCCAGTGGACAGGCTCCGCTTCTAACTATGGCTACACCTTC.

The rearrangement joins TRBV3-1 (or the pseudogene TRBV3-2) to TRBJ2-3; 9 positions agree with TRBD2. V shed 2 bases and J 0 bases; nucleotides not matched to a gene: 12. Germline CDR1 reads LGHDT; CDR2 reads YNNKEL (reference sequence). The CDR3 runs 19 residues. Here the CDR3 DNA reads TGTGCCAGCAGCCAACCGAGGCGGGGGGGCCGCTATAGCACAGATACGCAGTATTTT. This sequence encodes CASSQPRRGGRYSTDTQYF.

The chain carries TRBV6-5 and TRBJ1-6, with TRBD1 identical over 8 bases. The CDR3 contains 15 residues. Germline V gene sequence: CDR1 MNHEY, CDR2 SVGAGI. V shed 2 bases, J shed 6 bases, and the junction held 3 bases outside the gene matches. The CDR3 DNA reads TGTGCCAGCAGTTACACAGGGGGATTTAATTCACCCCTCCACTTT. Translated, it gives CASSYTGGFNSPLHF.

This sequence joins TRBV5-6 and TRBJ1-2; D is unclear. This CDR3 has 13 residues. V was clipped by 1 base and J by 2 bases, with 6 bases between them. The V gene's germline CDR1 is SGHDT and CDR2 YYEEEE. The CDR3 DNA follows: TGTGCCAGCAGCTTGACAAAAAACTATGGCTACACCTTC. It specifies CASSLTKNYGYTF.

In its sample, this clone was seen a few times. This chain connects TRBV6-2 or TRBV6-3 to TRBJ1-5; TRBD1 agrees at 8 bases. This CDR3 has 18 amino acids. V trimming: 5 bases; J trimming: 4 bases; junction bases outside the gene matches: 16. Per germline, CDR1 MNHEY and CDR2 SVGEGT. The CDR3 protein is CASSPIRRDRSLNQPQHF. DNA of the CDR3: TGTGCCAGCAGTCCCATACGAAGGGACAGGTCCTTAAATCAGCCCCAGCATTTT.

This chain links TRBV10-3 with TRBJ1-1; 7 bases are a match to TRBD1. V trimming: 0 bases; J trimming: 4 bases; junction bases outside the gene matches: 2. The CDR3 is 14 residues long. Germline V gene lookup returns CDR1 ENHRY and CDR2 SYGVKD. The CDR3 protein is CAISESTGVTEAFF. The CDR3 DNA follows: TGTGCCATCAGTGAGTCAACAGGGGTCACTGAAGCTTTCTTT.

V gene TRBV19 combines with J gene TRBJ2-2, with D possibly being TRBD1 (6 bases). Trimming removed 4 bases at V and 4 bases at J, with 10 bases between. This CDR3 spans 14 amino acids. Germline CDR1 is LNHDA and CDR2 is SQIVND (reference sequence). The CDR3, as DNA: TGTGCCAGTAGTACAGGGGCTTCCACCGGGGAGCTGTTTTTT. This codes for CASSTGASTGELFF.

A remark on this clone: Distinct nucleotide sequences in the sample also encode this CDR3. The chain has TRBV5-1 and TRBJ1-4; D remains unclear. Germline CDR1 and CDR2: SGHRS and YFSETQ. V was pared by 2 bases and J by 0 bases, with 5 bases between. The CDR3 consists of 14 residues. Here the CDR3 reads CASSLTATNEKLFF. DNA of the CDR3: TGCGCCAGCAGCTTAACTGCAACTAATGAAAAACTGTTTTTT.

The chain recombines TRBV5-1 with TRBJ1-2, with D possibly TRBD1 on 5 matching bases. CDR1 SGHRS and CDR2 YFSETQ come from the germline V gene. The length of the CDR3 is 14 residues. The V gene lost 4 bases and the J gene lost 8 bases, with 18 bases spanning the gap. CDR3 sequence reads: CASSRGTAGSGYTF. The CDR3 nucleotides read TGCGCCAGCAGCCGCGGGACGGCCGGCTCCGGCTACACCTTC.

CDR3 residues: CASSYSPGVTYEQYF. DNA of the CDR3: TGTGCCAGCAGTTACTCGCCAGGGGTTACCTACGAGCAGTACTTC. The rearrangement links TRBV6-5 to TRBJ2-7; D possibly corresponds to TRBD1 (6 bases). Deletions cut 0 bases from V and 2 bases from J, with 11 bases between. Germline lookup yields CDR1 MNHEY and CDR2 SVGAGI. There are 15 residues in the CDR3.